The clone carrying this T cell receptor beta chain came up once. Its antigen is unknown. The sample originates from a study of T cell responses to AZD1222 COVID-19 vaccine. Study observations and caveats: Among AZD1222 vaccinees, only six were seropositive at baseline. Spike-specific TCR breadth and depth grew following two AZD1222 doses. Clonal diversity was possibly underestimated, and white British individuals and females predominated among donors.

The method was immunoSEQ multiplex PCR; TCRdb's version includes in-frame clones alone and lacks a portion of them. The data hold approximately 200,000 clones, with approximately 94% observed a single time. CDR1 is KGHSH, CDR2 LQKENI, per germline. This CDR3 has 15 amino acids. V lost 6 bases and J lost 2, with 14 bases in between. The input for sequencing was peripheral blood, taken 28 days after the second dose of the MenACWY control vaccine. This TCR came from an adult who received the MenACWY meningococcal vaccine as a control. This rearrangement joins TRBV18 to TRBJ1-5, with TRBD1 as a possible D gene (5 bases). The CDR3 sequence: CASSPGRVGNQPQHF. CDR3 nucleotide sequence: TGTGCCAGCTCTCCGGGCAGGGTAGGCAATCAGCCCCAGCATTTT. Based on the CDR3 plus reference TRBV18 and TRBJ1-5, the full variable domain is NAGVMQNPRHLVRRRGQEARLRCSPMKGHSHVYWYRQLPEEGLKFMVYLQKENIIDESGMPKERFSAEFPKEGPSILRIQQVVRGDSAAYFCASSPGRVGNQPQHFGDGTRLSIL.